Below, 26 T cell receptor beta chains from the same sample are listed, as sequenced in a study of blood T cell repertoires in COVID-19. Produced via immunoSEQ multiplex PCR; TCRdb's table is partial and in-frame only. The repertoire holds 100,000 or so clones, with about 84% as singletons. Sequencing was carried out using peripheral blood. The receptors were sampled from a human donor in a cohort sampled during active COVID-19.

The V call is TRBV19, the J call TRBJ2-6; tentative D call: TRBD1 (5 bases). The germline V gene encodes CDR1 LNHDA and CDR2 SQIVND (reference sequence). V was clipped by 4 bases and J by 1 base, with 11 bases between them. The CDR3 covers 16 residues. The CDR3 nucleotides are TGTGCCAGTAGTACAAGACAGCCATCTGGGGCCAACGTCCTGACTTTC. This encodes CASSTRQPSGANVLTF.

This clone was counted only a few times. The CDR3 protein is CASSYGPAYDEQFF. The CDR3 bases are TGTGCCAGCAGTTACGGGCCGGCTTACGATGAGCAGTTCTTC. The V and J genes are TRBV6-6 and TRBJ2-1; D uncertain. CDR1 and CDR2 from the germline V gene are MNHNY and SVGAGI (reference sequence). The length of the CDR3 is 14 residues. Trimming took off 2 bases at V and 8 bases at J, with 13 bases between the two ends.

The CDR3 DNA reads TGTGCCAGCAGTGCGACTCTGGGGACAGGGGTCATGAACACTGAAGCTTTCTTT. Protein product: CASSATLGTGVMNTEAFF. The chain carries TRBV25-1 and TRBJ1-1; 10 bases map to TRBD1. This CDR3 contains 18 residues. V trimming: 4 bases; J trimming: 0 bases; junction bases outside the gene matches: 11. Germline CDR1 is MGHDK and CDR2 is SYGVNS.

V and J are TRBV5-5 and TRBJ1-1, with D unclear. Between the trimmed V and J ends, which lost 2 bases and 1 base, there was a span of 6 bases. The CDR3 has 13 amino acids. Germline V lookup: CDR1 SGHKS, CDR2 YYEKEE (reference sequence). The CDR3 protein is CASSFRENTEAFF. The DNA for the CDR3 is TGTGCCAGCAGCTTTCGGGAGAACACTGAAGCTTTCTTT.

The V and J genes are TRBV19 and TRBJ1-2, with D tentatively TRBD1 (5 bases). The V end lost 8 bases, the J end lost 3 bases, and 13 bases lay between the germline ends. Looked up from germline, CDR1 is LNHDA and CDR2 is SQIVND (reference sequence). The CDR3 consists of 13 residues. The CDR3 loop reads CASYSGPYYGYTF. For the CDR3, the DNA is TGTGCCAGTTATTCAGGGCCCTACTATGGCTACACCTTC.

This chain uses TRBV11-2 with TRBJ1-1, with D unclear. The CDR3 sequence is 14 residues long. The germline V gene encodes CDR1 SGHAT and CDR2 FQNNGV. V dropped 0 bases and J dropped 11 bases, with 16 bases sitting between them. CDR3 in amino acids: CASSLDVQAPSAFF. The CDR3 DNA follows: TGTGCCAGCAGCTTAGATGTCCAGGCACCCTCGGCTTTCTTT.

J is TRBJ1-1 and V is TRBV5-4, with D possibly matching TRBD1 (5 bases). The CDR3 totals 13 residues. Per the germline V gene, CDR1 is SGHNT and CDR2 is YYREEE (reference sequence). The V and J ends lost 4 bases and 7 bases respectively, with 14 bases between them. The CDR3, as DNA: TGTGCCAGCAGCCGTGCCGAAGGGGTTGAAGCTTTCTTT. Translating gives CASSRAEGVEAFF.

The CDR3 reads CASSLVAGQGSYEQYF. DNA for the CDR3: TGTGCCAGCAGCTTAGTCGCCGGACAGGGGTCCTACGAGCAGTACTTC. The rearrangement uses TRBV7-2 and TRBJ2-7, with 9 nucleotides matching TRBD1. Germline V gene sequence: CDR1 SGHTA, CDR2 FQGNSA. With 1 base clipped from V and 1 base from J, the junction kept 5 bases outside the gene matches. The CDR3 is 16 residues long.

V gene TRBV27 combines with J gene TRBJ2-1; 13 nucleotides line up with TRBD2. V trimming: 6 bases; J trimming: 7 bases; junction bases outside the gene matches: 6. Germline assignment: CDR1 MNHEY and CDR2 SMNVEV (reference sequence). CDR3 length: 15 residues. CDR3 sequence (DNA): TGTGCCAGCAGGAAACTAGCGGGAGGGTTTAATGAGCAGTTCTTC. Translating gives CASRKLAGGFNEQFF.

The rearrangement joins TRBV6-5 to TRBJ2-1; D unresolved. CDR1 and CDR2 (germline): MNHEY, SVGAGI. The CDR3 runs 14 residues. Trimming shortened V by 8 bases and J by 0 bases, and 11 bases separated the two germline ends. The CDR3 region has the DNA TGTGCCAGCTCTTTCACCTACTCCTACAATGAGCAGTTCTTC. It specifies CASSFTYSYNEQFF.

The gene calls are TRBV9 and TRBJ2-2; possible D gene TRBD2, 6 bases. Germline-derived CDR1 and CDR2 are SGDLS and YYNGEE. Trimming stripped 0 bases from V and 4 bases from J, with 16 bases between. This CDR3 comprises 17 residues. CDR3 protein: CASSVGHGGAVTGELFF. In DNA form, the CDR3 reads TGTGCCAGCAGCGTAGGCCACGGCGGGGCGGTCACCGGGGAGCTGTTTTTT.

The V gene is TRBV19, the J gene TRBJ2-6, with D perhaps matching TRBD1 (5 bases). The V end lost 4 bases, the J end lost 0 bases, and 7 bases lay between the germline ends. The germline V gene encodes CDR1 LNHDA and CDR2 SQIVND (reference sequence). There are 15 residues in the CDR3. In DNA form, the CDR3 reads TGTGCCAGTAGTACTACAGGCTCTGGGGCCAACGTCCTGACTTTC. Amino acids: CASSTTGSGANVLTF.

This chain links TRBV5-1 with TRBJ1-6; D unresolved. The CDR3 is made up of 17 amino acids. Looked up from germline, CDR1 is SGHRS and CDR2 is YFSETQ. Trimming pared 2 bases from V and 7 bases from J, leaving 19 bases between. The CDR3 is CASSFGQSSPRNSPLHF. The CDR3 coding sequence is TGCGCCAGCAGCTTTGGTCAGAGTAGCCCTCGGAATTCACCCCTCCACTTT.

DNA for the CDR3: TGCAGCGTTGAAGAGGCGGGGATCACTGAAGCTTTCTTT. As protein: CSVEEAGITEAFF. The chain recombines TRBV29-1 with TRBJ1-1; D not certain. The V gene's germline CDR1 is SQVTM and CDR2 ANQGSEA. V was shortened by 0 bases and J by 4 bases, with 9 bases between the two germline ends. There are 13 residues in the CDR3.

The chain has TRBV4-3 and TRBJ1-4, with 7 bases fitting TRBD1. Germline CDR1 is LGHNA and CDR2 is YSLEER. J was trimmed by 6 bases and V by 3 bases; bases with no gene match: 16. The CDR3 spans 18 residues. CDR3 DNA: TGCGCCAGCAGCCAGGAAACCCAAAGGGGGGACAGCGATGAAAAACTGTTTTTT. It specifies CASSQETQRGDSDEKLFF.

The chain uses TRBV7-9 and TRBJ2-1; no reliable D call. The germline V gene encodes CDR1 SEHNR and CDR2 FQNEAQ (reference sequence). The CDR3 length is 14 residues. The V gene lost 5 bases and the J gene lost 2 bases, with 10 bases spanning the gap. The CDR3 DNA follows: TGTGCCAGCAGCCCCCAAATCACCTACAATGAGCAGTTCTTC. The encoded protein is CASSPQITYNEQFF.

CDR3 residues: CASSPRGGRNNEQFF. CDR3 bases: TGTGCCAGCAGCCCTCGGGGCGGGAGGAACAATGAGCAGTTCTTC. The V gene is TRBV27, the J gene TRBJ2-1; 8 nucleotides line up with TRBD2. Losses at the gene ends were 6 bases for V and 5 bases for J; bases not matched to a gene: 9. Germline assignment: CDR1 MNHEY and CDR2 SMNVEV (reference sequence). The length of the CDR3 is 15 residues.

This rearrangement joins TRBV7-2 to TRBJ2-7, with D maybe TRBD1 (6 bases). Germline-derived CDR1 and CDR2 are SGHTA and FQGNSA. Trimming cost V 5 bases and J 3 bases, with 14 bases left between them. This CDR3 contains 14 residues. The CDR3 DNA follows: TGTGCCAGCAGCCGTCAGACAGGAATCTACGAGCAGTACTTC. This translates into CASSRQTGIYEQYF.

The J gene is TRBJ1-2, the V gene TRBV19; D may be TRBD1 (6 bases). The CDR3 spans 17 residues. Per germline, CDR1 LNHDA and CDR2 SQIVND (reference sequence). V was pared by 0 bases and J by 6 bases, with 20 bases between. The DNA of the CDR3 is TGTGCCAGTAGTATAGATTCAGTACAGGGTTTTCTCGATGGCTACACCTTC. Encoded protein: CASSIDSVQGFLDGYTF.

This chain uses TRBV6-6 with TRBJ2-3; 7 positions agree with TRBD1. The CDR3 loop spans 15 amino acids. Germline CDR1 reads MNHNY; CDR2 reads SVGAGI (reference sequence). With 7 bases clipped from V and 0 bases from J, the junction kept 7 bases outside the gene matches. CDR3 DNA: TGTGCCAGCATTCGACAGGGTTCTAGCACAGATACGCAGTATTTT. Amino acid sequence: CASIRQGSSTDTQYF.

This chain links TRBV3-1 (or the pseudogene TRBV3-2) with TRBJ2-7; the D gene is possibly TRBD2 (6 bases). The V end lost 3 bases, the J end lost 2 bases, and 8 bases lay between the germline ends. This CDR3 comprises 13 residues. Per the germline V gene, CDR1 is LGHDT and CDR2 is YNNKEL (reference sequence). CDR3 in amino acids: CASSQGGAYEQYF. The CDR3 coding sequence is TGTGCCAGCAGCCAGGGCGGGGCCTACGAGCAGTACTTC.

The chain is built from TRBV20-1 and TRBJ2-1; D call uncertain. CDR1 and CDR2 from the germline V gene are DFQATT and SNEGSKA (reference sequence). CDR3 length: 11 residues. Trimming took 1 base from V and 9 from J, leaving 7 bases between them. The CDR3: CSARVSTEQFF. CDR3 DNA: TGCAGTGCTAGAGTTTCTACTGAGCAGTTCTTC.

The chain combines TRBV10-3 with TRBJ1-1; maybe TRBD1 (6 bases). CDR3 length: 16 amino acids. Trimming took off 1 base at V and 0 bases at J, with 12 bases between the two ends. Germline values: CDR1 ENHRY, CDR2 SYGVKD. CDR3 bases: TGTGCCATCAGTGAGTTTGGACAGACAATGAACACTGAAGCTTTCTTT. Its protein is CAISEFGQTMNTEAFF.

V usage is TRBV27 and J usage is TRBJ1-3; the D gene is possibly TRBD1 (6 bases). V was cut by 8 bases and J by 2 bases, with 13 bases left in between. CDR1 is MNHEY and CDR2 is SMNVEV in the germline V gene (reference sequence). CDR3 length: 14 residues. The DNA of the CDR3 is TGTGCCAGCGCTAGGGGGGGGCCTGGAAACACCATATATTTT. It encodes CASARGGPGNTIYF.

The J gene is TRBJ2-5, the V gene TRBV18; 8 bases are a match to TRBD1. Germline-derived CDR1 and CDR2 are KGHSH and LQKENI. With 3 bases clipped from V and 4 bases from J, the junction kept 7 bases outside the gene matches. This CDR3 comprises 15 residues. CDR3 loop: CASSPRTGPGETQYF. The CDR3 nucleotides read TGTGCCAGCTCACCCCGGACAGGGCCGGGAGAGACCCAGTACTTC. The full variable domain, completed using reference TRBV18 and TRBJ2-5, is NAGVMQNPRHLVRRRGQEARLRCSPMKGHSHVYWYRQLPEEGLKFMVYLQKENIIDESGMPKERFSAEFPKEGPSILRIQQVVRGDSAAYFCASSPRTGPGETQYFGPGTRLLVL.

This clone has a handful of counts. This sequence joins TRBV18 and TRBJ2-3; TRBD2 matches 8 bases. The junction had 5 bases not matched to a gene; V was cut back by 9 bases and J by 0 bases. CDR1 is KGHSH and CDR2 is LQKENI in the germline V gene. The CDR3 is 14 residues long. This CDR3 reads CASYSGASTDTQYF. DNA of the CDR3: TGTGCCAGTTATAGCGGGGCTAGCACAGATACGCAGTATTTT.